This T cell receptor (beta chain) was sequenced during a study of blood T cells in healthy people across ages. The second PCR ran about 6 to 12 cycles with a sample-barcoded 5' primer and J-beta primers. TCRdb used MiXCR to reprocess the 5' RACE reads, holding one entry per CDR3 protein. Seen here are about 1,500,000 distinct CDR3 sequences, 28% observed once, and the top ten hold less than 9.5%. Each donor gave 9.5 to 10 milliliters of peripheral blood. Germline V CDR1 and CDR2: MDHEN, SYDVKM. The CDR3 has 13 residues. The V end was cut by 10 bases, the J end by 0 bases, with 12 bases between. This clonotype was recorded many times.

Sequenced material: blood. The chain employs TRBV28 and TRBJ1-2, with D perhaps TRBD1 (6 bases). The receptor was derived from a woman aged 30 to 39 in good health. CDR3 loop: CAIRTATNYGYTF. The CDR3 DNA reads as TGTGCCATACGGACAGCCACTAACTATGGCTACACCTTC.